The source of this T cell receptor (beta chain) is a study of control samples from healthy donors and cancer patients. The germline V gene has CDR1 LNHDA and CDR2 SQIVND (reference sequence). V shed 6 bases and J 4 bases; nucleotides not matched to a gene: 5. The CDR3 totals 14 residues. The assay was immunoSEQ multiplex PCR, and TCRdb's table has in-frame clones only and misses some. The sample lists about 110,000 clones, 85% to 90% seen once, with roughly 18% in the top ten. The V call is TRBV19, the J call TRBJ2-2, with 7 bases lining up with TRBD1. The TCR comes from a woman aged 45-59 years in good health. Sequencing used blood. In DNA form, the CDR3 reads TGTGCCAGTAGCCCGGGACAGACCACCGGGGAGCTGTTTTTT. It specifies CASSPGQTTGELFF.